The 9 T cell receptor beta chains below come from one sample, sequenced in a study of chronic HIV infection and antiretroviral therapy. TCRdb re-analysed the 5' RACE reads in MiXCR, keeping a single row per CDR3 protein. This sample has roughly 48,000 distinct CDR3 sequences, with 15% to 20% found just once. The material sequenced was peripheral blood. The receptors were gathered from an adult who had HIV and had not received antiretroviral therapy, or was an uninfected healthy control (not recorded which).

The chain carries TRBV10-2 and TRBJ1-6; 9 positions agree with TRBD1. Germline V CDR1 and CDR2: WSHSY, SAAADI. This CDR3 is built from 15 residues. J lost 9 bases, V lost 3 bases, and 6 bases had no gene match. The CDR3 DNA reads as TGCGCCAGCAGTGACCGGACAGGGGTACGTTCACCCCTCCACTTT. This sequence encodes CASSDRTGVRSPLHF.

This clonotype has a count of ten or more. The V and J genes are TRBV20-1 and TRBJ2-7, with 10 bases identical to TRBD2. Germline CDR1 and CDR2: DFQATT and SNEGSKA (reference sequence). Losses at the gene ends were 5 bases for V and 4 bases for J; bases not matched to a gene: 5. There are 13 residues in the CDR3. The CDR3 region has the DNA TGCAGTGCTCCTAGCGGGAGTAGATACGAGCAGTACTTC. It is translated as CSAPSGSRYEQYF.

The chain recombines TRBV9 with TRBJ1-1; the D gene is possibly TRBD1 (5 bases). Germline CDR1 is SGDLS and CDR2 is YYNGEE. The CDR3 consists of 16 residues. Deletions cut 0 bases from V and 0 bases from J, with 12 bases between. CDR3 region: CASSVGPTDLNTEAFF. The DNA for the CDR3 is TGTGCCAGCAGCGTAGGCCCGACAGATTTGAACACTGAAGCTTTCTTT.

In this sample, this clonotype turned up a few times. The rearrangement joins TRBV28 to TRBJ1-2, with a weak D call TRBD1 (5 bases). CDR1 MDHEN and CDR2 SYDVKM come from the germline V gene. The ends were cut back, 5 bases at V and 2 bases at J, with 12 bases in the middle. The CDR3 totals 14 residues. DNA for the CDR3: TGTGCCAGCAGTCAAGGGGCCCCGAACTATGGCTACACCTTC. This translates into CASSQGAPNYGYTF.

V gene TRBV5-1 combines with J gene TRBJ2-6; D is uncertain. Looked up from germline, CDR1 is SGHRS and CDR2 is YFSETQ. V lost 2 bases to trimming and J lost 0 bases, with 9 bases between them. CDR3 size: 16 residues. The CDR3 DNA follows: TGCGCCAGCAGCTTTGGGGAACTCTCTGGGGCCAACGTCCTGACTTTC. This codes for CASSFGELSGANVLTF.

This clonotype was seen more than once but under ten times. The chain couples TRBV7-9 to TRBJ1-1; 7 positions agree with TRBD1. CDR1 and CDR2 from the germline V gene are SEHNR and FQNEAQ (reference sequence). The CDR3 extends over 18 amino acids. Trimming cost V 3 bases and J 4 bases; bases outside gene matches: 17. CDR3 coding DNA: TGTGCCAGCAGCTTTACGAGTGTAGGGGGCGCAGGAGGCACTGAAGCTTTCTTT. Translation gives CASSFTSVGGAGGTEAFF.

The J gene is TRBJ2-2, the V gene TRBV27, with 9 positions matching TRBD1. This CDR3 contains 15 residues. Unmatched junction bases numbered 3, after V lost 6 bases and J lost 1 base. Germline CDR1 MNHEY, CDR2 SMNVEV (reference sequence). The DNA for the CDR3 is TGTGCCAGCAGAGGGACAGGGCGGAACACCGGGGAGCTGTTTTTT. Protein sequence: CASRGTGRNTGELFF.

CDR3 DNA: TGTGCCAGCAGCCGCGGACTCACGAACACTGAAGCTTTCTTT. Residues: CASSRGLTNTEAFF. The V gene is TRBV7-9, the J gene TRBJ1-1; D gene unclear. The germline CDR1 and CDR2 sequences are SEHNR and FQNEAQ (reference sequence). CDR3 length equals 14 residues. Trimming pared 5 bases from V and 1 base from J, leaving 11 bases between. Filled out from reference TRBV7-9 and TRBJ1-1, the complete variable domain reads DTGVSQNPRHKITKRGQNVTFRCDPISEHNRLYWYRQTLGQGPEFLTYFQNEAQLEKSRLLSDRFSAERPKGSFSTLEIQRTEQGDSAMYLCASSRGLTNTEAFFGQGTRLTVV.

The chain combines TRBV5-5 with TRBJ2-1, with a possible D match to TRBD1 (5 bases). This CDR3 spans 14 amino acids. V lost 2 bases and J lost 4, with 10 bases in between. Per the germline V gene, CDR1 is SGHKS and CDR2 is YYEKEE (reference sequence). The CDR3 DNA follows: TGTGCCAGCAGCTTCTTGACAGCTTACAATGAGCAGTTCTTC. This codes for CASSFLTAYNEQFF.